Listed below are T cell receptor beta chains from one sample, sequenced in a study of cytomegalovirus exposure and HLA in healthy donors. Clones were read by immunoSEQ multiplex PCR, and TCRdb kept only the in-frame ones, dropping some. This table has about 150,000 clones, nearly 80% appearing once. The specimen sequenced was PBMCs. These receptors originate from a young man in good health and CMV-seropositive. Each CDR3 is given with its conserved first and last residue. The order of the fields is CDR3 DNA, CDR3 protein, V gene, D gene, clone size, J gene. The D gene is left open where the match is weak. Clone size is not always given. Where it is, it says once, few, many or a class for expanded clones.

DNA: TGTGCCAGCAGTTTACGGGGGGCGCGTGACTATGGCTACACCTTC
CDR3: CASSLRGARDYGYTF
V: TRBV28
D: .
size: .
J: TRBJ1-2

DNA: TGTGCCTGGGGACCCACAGGGGGCTTTGGCGAGCAGTACTTC
CDR3: CAWGPTGGFGEQYF
V: TRBV30
D: TRBD1
size: .
J: TRBJ2-7

DNA: TGTGCCAGCATCTCGGAGGCTAACTATGGCTACACCTTC
CDR3: CASISEANYGYTF
V: TRBV2
D: .
size: .
J: TRBJ1-2

DNA: TGTGCCAGCAGTTACGGGACAGGTCTTGAAGCTTTCTTT
CDR3: CASSYGTGLEAFF
V: TRBV6-5
D: TRBD1
size: .
J: TRBJ1-1

DNA: TGTGCCAGCGGGGACAGGGAACATGACTATGGCTACACCTTC
CDR3: CASGDREHDYGYTF
V: TRBV6-4
D: TRBD1
size: .
J: TRBJ1-2

DNA: TGTGCCAGCAGTTACTCGGGACAGAGACGATACACTGAAGCTTTCTTT
CDR3: CASSYSGQRRYTEAFF
V: TRBV6-5
D: TRBD1
size: .
J: TRBJ1-1

DNA: TGCGCCAGCACCGGACTAGCGGTCCAAGAGACCCAGTACTTC
CDR3: CASTGLAVQETQYF
V: TRBV5-1
D: TRBD2
size: .
J: TRBJ2-5

DNA: TGTGCCAGCAGCTTGGTCGGGACTAGCGGGAGTTGGGGCACAGATACGCAGTATTTT
CDR3: CASSLVGTSGSWGTDTQYF
V: TRBV5-6
D: TRBD2
size: .
J: TRBJ2-3

DNA: TGTGCCAGCAGTTACTCGCGACTAGCGGGATTCGATGAGCAGTTCTTC
CDR3: CASSYSRLAGFDEQFF
V: TRBV6-5
D: TRBD2
size: .
J: TRBJ2-1

DNA: TGTGCCAGCAGCCGAGACAGGGGCTATGGCTACACCTTC
CDR3: CASSRDRGYGYTF
V: TRBV6-5
D: TRBD1
size: .
J: TRBJ1-2

DNA: TGTGCCAGCAGCACCACAGGGGGCTATACCTACGAGCAGTACTTC
CDR3: CASSTTGGYTYEQYF
V: TRBV28
D: TRBD1
size: .
J: TRBJ2-7

DNA: TGTGCCAGCTCCCAACTGTTGGGACAGCGGTACGAGCAGTACTTC
CDR3: CASSQLLGQRYEQYF
V: TRBV18
D: TRBD1
size: .
J: TRBJ2-7

DNA: TGTGCCAGCAGTTTAGGGCAGAACACTGAAGCTTTCTTT
CDR3: CASSLGQNTEAFF
V: TRBV27
D: .
size: few
J: TRBJ1-1

DNA: TGTGCTAGCGCCCGACTAGCGGGATACTACGAGCAGTACTTC
CDR3: CASARLAGYYEQYF
V: TRBV28
D: TRBD2
size: .
J: TRBJ2-7

DNA: TGTGCCAGCGGAAGGGGACAGGGGGCATGGGAGCAGTTCTTC
CDR3: CASGRGQGAWEQFF
V: TRBV9
D: TRBD1
size: once
J: TRBJ2-1

DNA: TGTGCCAGCAGCTTAGAATGGACTGGCCTGATCTCTGGAAACACCATATATTTT
CDR3: CASSLEWTGLISGNTIYF
V: TRBV7-9
D: .
size: .
J: TRBJ1-3

DNA: TGTGCCAGCAGTGAGGGCGGGAGCACAGATACGCAGTATTTT
CDR3: CASSEGGSTDTQYF
V: TRBV6-4
D: .
size: .
J: TRBJ2-3

DNA: TGCGCCAGCAGCTTAATCGGGACAGGCCCCTACAATGAGCAGTTCTTC
CDR3: CASSLIGTGPYNEQFF
V: TRBV5-1
D: TRBD1
size: .
J: TRBJ2-1

DNA: TGCGCCAGCAGCTTGGGCAGTAACACCGGGGAGCTGTTTTTT
CDR3: CASSLGSNTGELFF
V: TRBV5-1
D: .
size: .
J: TRBJ2-2

DNA: TGCGCCAGCAGCGTAGATGACAGCTGGGGCTACACCTTC
CDR3: CASSVDDSWGYTF
V: TRBV5-1
D: .
size: .
J: TRBJ1-2

DNA: TGTGCCAGCAGCCAAGATCGTCCACAGGGGGCAGATACGCAGTATTTT
CDR3: CASSQDRPQGADTQYF
V: TRBV4-2
D: TRBD1
size: .
J: TRBJ2-3

DNA: TGTGCCAGCAGAATGTTCCTCAATCAGCCCCAGCATTTT
CDR3: CASRMFLNQPQHF
V: TRBV28
D: .
size: .
J: TRBJ1-5

DNA: TGTGCCAGCAGCTCTGTCGGGAGGAGAGGCAATGAGCAGTTCTTC
CDR3: CASSSVGRRGNEQFF
V: TRBV5-6
D: TRBD2
size: few
J: TRBJ2-1

DNA: TGTGCCAGCAGCTCTCCCGACAGAGCCTACGAGCAGTACTTC
CDR3: CASSSPDRAYEQYF
V: TRBV5-4
D: .
size: few
J: TRBJ2-7

DNA: TGTGCCAGCAGCCAAGATCCGCGCGGGGGGGCTCGAAAGAATGAGCAGTTCTTC
CDR3: CASSQDPRGGARKNEQFF
V: TRBV4-2
D: TRBD2
size: .
J: TRBJ2-1

DNA: TGTGCCACCAGCAGAGACAGGGGCTCTGGGGCCAACGTCCTGACTTTC
CDR3: CATSRDRGSGANVLTF
V: TRBV15
D: .
size: few
J: TRBJ2-6